These T cell receptor beta chains were read from a single sample in a study of patients and donors after allogeneic stem cell transplantation. MiXCR, run by TCRdb on the RT-PCR reads, gives a single entry per CDR3 protein. The profile shows roughly 880,000 distinct CDR3 sequences, more than 15% of them singletons. Material for sequencing was blood, either unsorted or a sorted T cell fraction (not recorded which). The source of these receptors is a human donor who was either an allogeneic HSCT recipient or a stem cell or donor lymphocyte infusion donor (not recorded which). It is not recorded whose cells these are; they may come from a transplant donor. Each CDR3 is given with its conserved first and last residue. Fields, in order: J gene, V gene, CDR3 protein.

>TRBJ1-2|TRBV18
CASSPEDREGYGYTF
>TRBJ2-1|TRBV20-1
CSAPRTGRAYNEQFF
>TRBJ2-2|TRBV20-1
CSARDLAGTGELFF
>TRBJ1-5|TRBV20-1
CSAPLGLGGNQPQHF
>TRBJ2-3|TRBV3-1
CASSVLIAGGGVDTQYF
>TRBJ2-7|TRBV4-2
CASSQEGRDPGAEQYF
>TRBJ2-1|TRBV20-1
CSARVAQSSYNEQFF
>TRBJ2-3|TRBV29-1
CSTRRGLSTDTQYF
>TRBJ2-6|TRBV20-1
CSAPSTGSGANVLTF
>TRBJ1-5|TRBV12-3/TRBV12-4
CASSFGQGIQPQHF
>TRBJ2-7|TRBV6-1
CASSPGLAGIYEQYF
>TRBJ2-1|TRBV19
CASSISSGRAGKNEQFF
>TRBJ2-7|TRBV7-9
CASSPALRQGASYEQYF
>TRBJ2-2|TRBV21-1
CASSKGTAGEVTGELFF
>TRBJ2-7|TRBV20-1
CSARTRLAGYEQYF
>TRBJ2-1|TRBV20-1
CSAEGDEQFF
>TRBJ1-3|TRBV12-3/TRBV12-4
CASIQGGGNTIYF
>TRBJ1-3|TRBV12-3/TRBV12-4
CASKPLDGGSGNTIYF
>TRBJ2-2|TRBV28
CASRLPLNTGELFF
>TRBJ2-1|TRBV18
CASSHRESEQFF
>TRBJ2-2|TRBV5-5
CASSPGQEMTGELFF
>TRBJ2-7|TRBV10-3
CAITPTVSYEQYF
>TRBJ1-1|TRBV15
CATSRGGGYEAFF
>TRBJ2-1|TRBV19
CASTQGAYYNEQFF
>TRBJ1-1|TRBV9
CASSVGGRTGLVTEAFF
>TRBJ2-5|TRBV7-9
CASRSMATGEQETQYF